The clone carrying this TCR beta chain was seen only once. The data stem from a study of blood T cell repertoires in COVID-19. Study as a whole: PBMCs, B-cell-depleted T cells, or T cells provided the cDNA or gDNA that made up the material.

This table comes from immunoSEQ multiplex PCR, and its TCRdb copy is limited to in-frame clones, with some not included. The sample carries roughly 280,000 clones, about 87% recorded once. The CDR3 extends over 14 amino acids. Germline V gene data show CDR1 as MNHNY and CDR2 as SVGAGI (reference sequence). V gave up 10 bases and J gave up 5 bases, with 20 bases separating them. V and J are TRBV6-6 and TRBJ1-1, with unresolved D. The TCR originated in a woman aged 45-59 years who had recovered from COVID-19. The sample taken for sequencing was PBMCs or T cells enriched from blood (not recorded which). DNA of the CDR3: TGTGCCACCGCACCCGGGGTAAAAGGGACTGAAGCTTTCTTT. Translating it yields CATAPGVKGTEAFF.